The T cell receptor beta chain described here comes from a study of early T cells in non-severe SARS-CoV-2 infection (dated by TCRdb to about 2021). The study in broad terms: Because TCR sequencing was done on bulk RNA from unsorted whole blood, the alpha and beta chains could not be paired.

This clonotype was counted ten times or more. What this receptor recognizes is not known. No quality values exist for individual bases; no much larger clone is one base distant. A case-control design nested within a healthcare worker cohort in London, UK, was used, with weekly nasopharyngeal swab PCR tests and blood sampling performed. Between 23 and 31 March 2020, the week of the UK lockdown, healthcare workers were enrolled and then followed up weekly for as long as 16 weeks. V was cut back by 6 bases and J by 6 bases, leaving a gap of 17 bases between them. Reading the germline V gene (reference sequence) gives CDR1 DFQATT and CDR2 SNEGSKA. The CDR3 covers 13 residues, taking in both the cysteine and the phenylalanine. Only CDR3 DNA remains: 39 bases, in frame from the first base. Library method: 5' RACE. TCRdb shows the sequencer as NextSeq 500. The TCR library protocol attached unique molecular identifiers to individual cDNA molecules to correct for sequencing error and PCR bias. Both TCR alpha and beta chains were sequenced, and tight co-correlation was observed between alpha and beta sequence abundances in each sample. On the authors' methods: Decombinator V4 was used to annotate TCR sequences for V gene, J gene and CDR3. Expanded TCRs were defined as changing significantly between any two time points under a Poisson model with p below 0.0001. TCR abundances were normalised to the total number of TCRs sequenced in each sample and reported as counts per million. MAIT TCRs were defined by TRAV1-2 paired with TRAJ12, TRAJ20 or TRAJ33, and iNKT TCRs by TRAV10 paired with TRAJ18. VDJdb, accessed 1 November 2021, was searched for CMV, EBV and SARS-CoV-2 annotated TCRs, with TCRs annotated for multiple antigens excluded. TCRdb ran its own pipeline on the public reads, namely fastp trimming at Q25 and MiXCR clone calling, and kept in-frame beta chains. Rows are combined by CDR3 protein, so each entry shows the most common genes and DNA. These V and J calls originate from TCRdb's pipeline instead of the authors' own analysis. Counted in this sample were about 28,000 distinct CDR3 sequences; 6% to 7.5% of them appeared once. About 32% of the sample comes from the top ten.

Study-wide findings and limitations: VDJdb matching was skewed toward anti-spike CD8 responses and likely underestimated virus-specific expansions by missing private and CD4 specificities.

This receptor was obtained from an adult who was a healthcare worker with PCR-confirmed SARS-CoV-2 infection or an uninfected control (not recorded which). The rearranged chain carries TRBV20-1 and TRBJ1-1; a confident D gene designation cannot be given. Source: whole blood, taken at baseline. The DNA is as follows: TGCAGTGCCACGCGACCTTTCGGGGCTGAAGCTTTCTTT. Translated, it gives CSATRPFGAEAFF.